The 23 T cell receptor beta chains in this list originate from one sample, sequenced in a study of vaccination and CD4 T cells after COVID-19. The Oncomine TCR Beta short-read assay generated sequence data from the DNA of cultured CD4+ T cells. Each CDR3 protein gets one entry after TCRdb re-called the PCR reads with MiXCR. The sample holds some 7,200 distinct CDR3 sequences, around 40% seen once. Their recognized antigens are unknown. Noted treatment: approximately 10-day PBMC culture with coronavirus spike peptide pools or control peptides (ViraFEST assay). CD4+ T cells that came from the unexposed donor were collected before the COVID-19 pandemic (2011-2018). Sequenced: CD4+ T cells from blood, cultured in vitro. Receptors were obtained from a human donor in good health.

The V gene is TRBV4-1, the J gene TRBJ2-1; weak D call: TRBD1 (6 bases). Per germline, CDR1 MGHRA and CDR2 YSYEKL. V lost 1 base to trimming and J lost 4 bases, with 14 bases between them. The CDR3 is 16 residues long. The CDR3 DNA follows: TGCGCCAGCAGCCAAGTGTTCGGACAGAAGTACAATGAGCAGTTCTTC. Translated, it gives CASSQVFGQKYNEQFF.

The genes are TRBV6-2 or TRBV6-3 and TRBJ2-7, with 14 bases identical to TRBD2. The CDR3 loop spans 16 amino acids. After removal of 4 bases from V and 2 bases from J, the junction contained 4 bases not matched to a gene. CDR1 is MNHEY, CDR2 SVGEGT, per germline. The CDR3 sequence: CASSFGTSGSPYEQYF. In nucleotides, the CDR3 is TGTGCCAGCAGTTTCGGGACTAGCGGGAGCCCCTACGAGCAGTACTTC.

This rearrangement joins TRBV5-1 to TRBJ1-2, with D possibly matching TRBD1 (5 bases). CDR1 and CDR2 from the germline V gene are SGHRS and YFSETQ. This CDR3 spans 15 amino acids. Trimming cost V 6 bases and J 6 bases, with 21 bases left between them. CDR3 DNA sequence: TGCGCCAGCACCCCAGGGTCTGGGGGATTCGATGGCTACACCTTC. Protein sequence: CASTPGSGGFDGYTF. The variable domain in full, with the rest retrieved from reference TRBV5-1 and TRBJ1-2, is KAGVTQTPRYLIKTRGQQVTLSCSPISGHRSVSWYQQTPGQGLQFLFEYFSETQRNKGNFPGRFSGRQFSNSRSEMNVSTLELGDSALYLCASTPGSGGFDGYTFGSGTRLTVV.

This chain links TRBV5-8 with TRBJ2-1; D not resolved. Looked up from germline, CDR1 is SGHTS and CDR2 is YDEGEE. The CDR3 runs 16 residues. The V end lost 0 bases, the J end lost 1 base, and 11 bases lay between the germline ends. CDR3 protein: CASSLGRAGSYNEQFF. CDR3 sequence (DNA): TGTGCCAGCAGCTTGGGGCGTGCCGGGTCCTACAATGAGCAGTTCTTC.

This clonotype was detected only a few times. The J gene is TRBJ2-7, the V gene TRBV11-3; D ambiguous. Trimming removed 4 bases at V and 2 bases at J, with 12 bases between. CDR1 is SGHNT and CDR2 is YENEEA in the germline V gene. The CDR3 is made up of 14 amino acids. CDR3 nucleotide sequence: TGTGCCAGCAGCTCCGATGGGGAAACCTACGAGCAGTACTTC. Its translation: CASSSDGETYEQYF.

The chain links TRBV20-1 to TRBJ2-3; D is unclear. Trimming removed 3 bases from V and 3 bases from J, with 16 bases in between. Per the germline V gene, CDR1 is DFQATT and CDR2 is SNEGSKA (reference sequence). There are 15 residues in the CDR3. CDR3 amino acids: CSASPPEGGTDTQYF. CDR3 coding DNA: TGCAGTGCTAGCCCCCCGGAAGGCGGTACAGATACGCAGTATTTT.

This clonotype was seen once. This rearrangement joins TRBV5-4 to TRBJ2-7; 16 nucleotides match TRBD2. This CDR3 is 16 amino acids long. Trimming took 4 bases from V and 5 from J; bases not matched to a gene: 6. CDR1 is SGHNT, CDR2 YYREEE, per germline (reference sequence). The chain's CDR3 is CASSRGLAGGGDEQYF. For the CDR3, the DNA is TGTGCCAGCAGCCGGGGACTAGCGGGGGGGGGGGACGAGCAGTACTTC.

The sample holds a few counts of this clonotype. The CDR3, as DNA: TGCAGTGCTAGAGCCCTGCTGACAGGGGCCAATCAGCCCCAGCATTTT. This sequence encodes CSARALLTGANQPQHF. The rearrangement joins TRBV20-1 to TRBJ1-5; 8 bases agree with TRBD1. This CDR3 is 16 amino acids long. The ends lost 1 base at V and 3 bases at J; junction bases unmatched: 8. The germline gives CDR1 DFQATT, CDR2 SNEGSKA (reference sequence).

The chain is built from TRBV12-3 or TRBV12-4 and TRBJ2-5; 8 nucleotides line up with TRBD2. V gave up 3 bases and J gave up 10 bases; unmatched junction bases: 10. The CDR3 is 14 amino acids. CDR3 sequence (DNA): TGTGCCAGCAGTTTTTTAAGCGGGGGTAATGACCAGTACTTC. Encoded protein: CASSFLSGGNDQYF.

The chain links TRBV20-1 to TRBJ1-2; no clear D. CDR1 is DFQATT, CDR2 SNEGSKA, per germline (reference sequence). This CDR3 has 11 amino acids. CDR3 loop: CSARTDYGYTF. As DNA, the CDR3 is TGCAGCGCCCGGACGGATTATGGCTACACCTTC.

The chain joins TRBV5-8 to TRBJ2-1; TRBD2 aligns across 12 bases. Trimming cost V 4 bases and J 5 bases; bases outside gene matches: 4. Looked up from germline, CDR1 is SGHTS and CDR2 is YDEGEE. The CDR3 sequence is 15 residues long. CDR3 in amino acids: CASSPGLAGHNEQFF. CDR3 DNA: TGTGCCAGCAGCCCGGGACTAGCGGGCCACAATGAGCAGTTCTTC.

The chain is built from TRBV6-2 or TRBV6-3 and TRBJ1-5; D ambiguous. The germline V gene has CDR1 MNHEY and CDR2 SVGEGT. The CDR3 length is 14 residues. V lost 2 bases, J lost 6 bases, and 11 bases lay in between. CDR3 sequence (DNA): TGTGCCAGCAGTTACCGGGGTCGGGGTCAGCCCCAGCATTTT. Translation gives CASSYRGRGQPQHF.

This clonotype was counted between two and nine times. The chain carries TRBV20-1 and TRBJ2-7; D might be TRBD2 (5 bases). Germline CDR1 DFQATT, CDR2 SNEGSKA (reference sequence). V gave up 3 bases and J gave up 0 bases, with 12 bases separating them. CDR3 length: 14 residues. The CDR3 protein is CSASGWESSYEQYF. CDR3 nucleotide sequence: TGCAGTGCTAGCGGGTGGGAGAGCTCCTACGAGCAGTACTTC.

This clonotype has just a few counts. The chain couples TRBV5-1 to TRBJ2-5; 9 nucleotides line up with TRBD1. This CDR3 is 14 amino acids long. Unmatched junction bases numbered 5, after V lost 4 bases and J lost 4 bases. From germline, CDR1 is SGHRS and CDR2 YFSETQ. The CDR3 sequence is CASSGDRVSETQYF. DNA for the CDR3: TGCGCCAGCAGCGGGGACAGGGTGTCAGAGACCCAGTACTTC.

V gene TRBV19 combines with J gene TRBJ2-1; D unresolved. There are 14 residues in the CDR3. The germline gives CDR1 LNHDA, CDR2 SQIVND (reference sequence). Trimming shortened V by 8 bases and J by 2 bases, and 13 bases separated the two germline ends. The chain's CDR3 is CASSQGWTYNEQFF. CDR3 nucleotide sequence: TGTGCCAGTTCCCAAGGCTGGACCTACAATGAGCAGTTCTTC. Based on the CDR3 plus reference TRBV19 and TRBJ2-1, the full variable domain is DGGITQSPKYLFRKEGQNVTLSCEQNLNHDAMYWYRQDPGQGLRLIYYSQIVNDFQKGDIAEGYSVSREKKESFPLTVTSAQKNPTAFYLCASSQGWTYNEQFFGPGTRLTVL.

The chain employs TRBV30 and TRBJ2-4; 7 nucleotides agree with TRBD1. This CDR3 is 13 amino acids long. J gave up 9 bases and V 0 bases, and 5 bases lay outside the gene matches. Germline CDR1 and CDR2: GTSNPN and SVGIG (reference sequence). CDR3 region: CAWSVRTGGIQYF. The CDR3 DNA sequence: TGTGCCTGGAGTGTCAGGACAGGAGGCATTCAGTACTTC.

The gene calls are TRBV19 and TRBJ1-2; 7 bases map to TRBD1. This CDR3 spans 16 amino acids. J was trimmed by 0 bases and V by 7 bases; bases with no gene match: 11. Germline values: CDR1 LNHDA, CDR2 SQIVND (reference sequence). The CDR3 nucleotides are TGTGCCAGTACCAGAACGACAGGGTCGGCTAACTATGGCTACACCTTC. Protein product: CASTRTTGSANYGYTF. Drawing the rest from reference TRBV19 and TRBJ1-2, the complete variable domain is DGGITQSPKYLFRKEGQNVTLSCEQNLNHDAMYWYRQDPGQGLRLIYYSQIVNDFQKGDIAEGYSVSREKKESFPLTVTSAQKNPTAFYLCASTRTTGSANYGYTFGSGTRLTVV.

In its sample, this clonotype was seen a few times. The gene calls are TRBV19 and TRBJ1-2; maybe TRBD1 (6 bases). From germline, CDR1 is LNHDA and CDR2 SQIVND (reference sequence). This CDR3 has 14 amino acids. V was pared by 1 base and J by 8 bases, with 14 bases between. The CDR3 nucleotides read TGTGCCAGTAGTATAGTATCAGGGGTAGGCGGCTACACCTTC. Translating it yields CASSIVSGVGGYTF.

There are a few counts of this clonotype. This chain joins TRBV6-1 and TRBJ1-3, with 8 bases fitting TRBD1. Germline V lookup: CDR1 MNHNS, CDR2 SASEGT. V lost 6 bases and J lost 0; bases outside the gene matches: 4. CDR3 size: 15 residues. The CDR3 DNA is TGTGCCAGCAGCGACAGGGGAACCTCTGGAAACACCATATATTTT. This encodes CASSDRGTSGNTIYF.

The DNA of the CDR3 is TGTGCCAGCAGAAACTCCTACGAGCAGTACTTC. Translating gives CASRNSYEQYF. The rearrangement uses TRBV27 and TRBJ2-7, with D uncertain. V lost 6 bases to trimming and J lost 0 bases, with 3 bases between them. The germline gives CDR1 MNHEY, CDR2 SMNVEV (reference sequence). The CDR3 is 11 residues long.

This clonotype has more than one count but fewer than ten. At one end, the junction sequence differs from germline, possibly due to a read error. DNA for the CDR3: TGTGCCAGCAGTTTCTCCCGGCAGCCTAAGTATGGCTACACCTTC. It encodes CASSFSRQPKYGYTF. This rearrangement joins TRBV12-3 or TRBV12-4 to TRBJ1-2; D gene ambiguous. The CDR3 spans 15 residues.

The genes are TRBV6-1 and TRBJ2-7, with 7 bases that match TRBD1. CDR1 and CDR2 from the germline V gene are MNHNS and SASEGT. J lost 0 bases, V lost 6 bases, and 5 bases had no gene match. This CDR3 is 14 amino acids long. This chain's CDR3 is CASRARGSSYEQYF. For the CDR3, the DNA is TGTGCCAGCAGGGCCAGGGGGAGCTCCTACGAGCAGTACTTC.

The chain has TRBV6-5 and TRBJ2-3; TRBD1 is a possible D gene (6 bases). This CDR3 region has 18 residues. Trimming pared 4 bases from V and 7 bases from J, leaving 27 bases between. Germline loops: CDR1 MNHEY, CDR2 SVGAGI. Here the CDR3 reads CASSSQGAGLTVVYTQYF. DNA for the CDR3: TGTGCCAGCAGTTCACAGGGCGCTGGTTTAACGGTGGTGTATACGCAGTATTTT.